The 6 T cell receptor beta chains in this list originate from one sample, sequenced in a study of blood T cell repertoires in COVID-19. Only in-frame clones appear in the TCRdb table, and some are missing; sequencing was by immunoSEQ multiplex PCR. This table has 250,000 to 400,000 clones, around 84% appearing once. Sample: PBMCs or T cells enriched from blood (not recorded which). Receptors were obtained from a woman in her 30s who had been exposed to COVID-19.

The chain couples TRBV6-5 to TRBJ1-5; D is perhaps TRBD1 (5 bases). Germline CDR1 reads MNHEY; CDR2 reads SVGAGI. Deletions cut 6 bases from V and 5 bases from J, with 17 bases between. The CDR3 sequence is 15 residues long. The CDR3 reads CASRIPGANYQPQHF. CDR3 nucleotides: TGTGCCAGCAGGATCCCTGGGGCAAATTATCAGCCCCAGCATTTT.

The V and J genes are TRBV5-1 and TRBJ2-3; D may be TRBD2 (6 bases). CDR1 and CDR2 (germline): SGHRS, YFSETQ. Trimming took 5 bases from V and 2 from J, leaving 15 bases between them. The CDR3 length is 15 residues. The CDR3 reads CASSKTGVNTDTQYF. The DNA for the CDR3 is TGCGCCAGCAGTAAAACGGGGGTGAACACAGATACGCAGTATTTT.

The genes are TRBV10-3 and TRBJ2-1, with 9 bases that match TRBD1. The CDR3 length is 15 residues. With 5 bases clipped from V and 7 bases from J, the junction kept 9 bases outside the gene matches. CDR1 ENHRY and CDR2 SYGVKD come from the germline V gene. This CDR3 is CAISNRDRVGNEQFF. The CDR3 DNA follows: TGTGCCATCAGTAACCGGGACAGGGTTGGAAATGAGCAGTTCTTC.

The chain recombines TRBV6-5 with TRBJ1-1, with 9 positions matching TRBD1. Germline V CDR1 and CDR2: MNHEY, SVGAGI. V gave up 5 bases and J gave up 7 bases; unmatched junction bases: 8. CDR3 length: 14 residues. The CDR3 DNA sequence: TGTGCCAGCAGTCTGACAGGGGGGGAAGATGAAGCTTTCTTT. Its translation is CASSLTGGEDEAFF.

This chain uses TRBV11-2 with TRBJ2-5; 14 nucleotides align to TRBD2. The CDR3 loop spans 17 amino acids. V was pared by 1 base and J by 0 bases, with 1 base of the junction left unmatched. Germline values: CDR1 SGHAT, CDR2 FQNNGV. This CDR3 is CASSLGLAGGHQETQYF. CDR3 in DNA: TGTGCCAGCAGCTTAGGACTAGCGGGAGGGCACCAAGAGACCCAGTACTTC. Combining the CDR3 with reference TRBV11-2 and TRBJ2-5 gives the whole variable domain EAGVAQSPRYKIIEKRQSVAFWCNPISGHATLYWYQQILGQGPKLLIQFQNNGVVDDSQLPKDRFSAERLKGVDSTLKIQPAKLEDSAVYLCASSLGLAGGHQETQYFGPGTRLLVL.

Here the CDR3 DNA reads TGTGCCAGCAGCGCCGGGACAGGGTCCTATAATTCACCCCTCCACTTT. Residues: CASSAGTGSYNSPLHF. V and J are TRBV28 and TRBJ1-6; 9 positions match TRBD1. The CDR3 extends over 16 amino acids. Germline lookup yields CDR1 MDHEN and CDR2 SYDVKM. J lost 1 base, V lost 6 bases, and 4 bases had no gene match.